One and the same sample provided the 6 T cell receptor beta chains below, sequenced in a study of cytomegalovirus exposure and HLA in healthy donors. Primers: 60 Vbeta forward and 13 Jbeta reverse. The data were produced by immunoSEQ multiplex PCR, yet TCRdb's version contains in-frame clones alone and is incomplete. The data contain around 94,000 clones, approximately 80% of them singletons. Sequenced: PBMCs. Source of these receptors: a male donor in good health and CMV-seropositive.

Worth noting for this clone: At one end, the junction sequence differs from germline, possibly due to a read error. The chain links TRBV10-3 to TRBJ2-3, with D maybe TRBD2 (6 bases). The CDR3 spans 15 residues. Germline lookup yields CDR1 ENHRY and CDR2 SYGVKD. The CDR3 nucleotides are TGTGCCATCAGTGAGTCGGGGCGGGGTGCAGATACGCAGTGTTTT. Amino acids: CAISESGRGADTQCF.

V gene TRBV4-3 combines with J gene TRBJ2-1, with 7 bases that match TRBD2. The length of the CDR3 is 18 residues. J lost 5 bases, V lost 0 bases, and 13 bases had no gene match. The germline gives CDR1 LGHNA, CDR2 YSLEER. The CDR3 sequence is CASSQDTGGTGGHNEQFF. CDR3 nucleotide sequence: TGCGCCAGCAGCCAAGATACTGGCGGGACGGGAGGTCACAATGAGCAGTTCTTC.

V is TRBV15 and J is TRBJ2-5; 10 bases fit TRBD2. This CDR3 is 16 amino acids long. The germline gives CDR1 LNHNV, CDR2 YYDKDF (reference sequence). The V gene end was trimmed by 1 base and the J gene end by 1 base; junction bases not matched to a gene: 3. The CDR3 DNA is TGTGCCACCAGCAGAGTCGGGACTAGCGCCCAAGAGACCCAGTACTTC. It translates to CATSRVGTSAQETQYF.

The chain joins TRBV19 to TRBJ2-1; TRBD1 matches at 8 bases. Germline CDR1 LNHDA, CDR2 SQIVND (reference sequence). V dropped 3 bases and J dropped 2; count of bases not matched to a gene: 9. This CDR3 spans 17 amino acids. The CDR3 nucleotides read TGTGCCAGTAGTATCCTAAGCGGACAGGGAACCTACAATGAGCAGTTCTTC. This codes for CASSILSGQGTYNEQFF.

This chain links TRBV9 with TRBJ2-3, with 9 bases aligning to TRBD2. The trim removed 2 bases at V and 2 bases at J, leaving 3 bases unmatched. This CDR3 region has 15 residues. CDR1 is SGDLS and CDR2 is YYNGEE in the germline V gene. The CDR3 region has the DNA TGTGCCAGCAGCGTTAGCGGGAGAAACACAGATACGCAGTATTTT. This gives the protein CASSVSGRNTDTQYF. Full variable domain (missing parts from reference TRBV9 and TRBJ2-3): DSGVTQTPKHLITATGQRVTLRCSPRSGDLSVYWYQQSLDQGLQFLIQYYNGEERAKGNILERFSAQQFPDLHSELNLSSLELGDSALYFCASSVSGRNTDTQYFGPGTRLTVL.

This clone appeared a single time. The chain joins TRBV11-2 to TRBJ2-3; a weak D match, TRBD1 (7 bases). V was pared by 5 bases and J by 3 bases, with 21 bases between. Looked up from germline, CDR1 is SGHAT and CDR2 is FQNNGV. The CDR3 spans 17 residues. The CDR3 sequence is CASSPSNRGRGTDTQYF. CDR3 sequence (DNA): TGTGCCAGCAGCCCCTCAAACAGGGGTCGGGGGACAGATACGCAGTATTTT.